The 24 T cell receptor beta chains below come from one sample, sequenced in a study of blood T cell repertoires in COVID-19. Libraries were prepared by immunoSEQ multiplex PCR; TCRdb keeps only in-frame clonotypes and omits some of them. The sample yields some 180,000 clones, 90% seen once. Sequencing used peripheral blood. The source of these receptors is a man aged 45-65 years with acute or convalescent COVID-19.

The chain links TRBV30 to TRBJ2-1; 13 bases agree with TRBD2. Looked up from germline, CDR1 is GTSNPN and CDR2 is SVGIG (reference sequence). There are 15 residues in the CDR3. J lost 4 bases, V lost 0 bases, and 0 bases had no gene match. CDR3 DNA: TGTGCCTGGAGTGTGGGACTAGCGGGGTACAATGAGCAGTTCTTC. Protein sequence: CAWSVGLAGYNEQFF.

The chain links TRBV30 to TRBJ2-2; 7 bases are shared with TRBD2. V shed 8 bases and J 2 bases; nucleotides not matched to a gene: 5. Germline CDR1 GTSNPN, CDR2 SVGIG (reference sequence). The CDR3 contains 13 residues. The CDR3 loop is CARLAVNTGELFF. The CDR3 DNA reads TGTGCCCGGCTAGCGGTTAACACCGGGGAGCTGTTTTTT.

Only one count was recorded for this clone. This chain uses TRBV27 with TRBJ1-5, with D perhaps TRBD1 (5 bases). This CDR3 is built from 17 residues. CDR1 is MNHEY, CDR2 SMNVEV, per germline (reference sequence). V lost 2 bases, J lost 0 bases, and 14 bases lay in between. CDR3 DNA sequence: TGTGCCAGCAGTTTAGACGGAGGGGACTATAGCAATCAGCCCCAGCATTTT. Translated, it gives CASSLDGGDYSNQPQHF.

The chain couples TRBV11-2 to TRBJ2-5; TRBD1 aligns across 10 bases. V was clipped by 4 bases and J by 4 bases; unmatched bases: 9. CDR3 length: 16 residues. CDR1 and CDR2 (germline): SGHAT, FQNNGV. The CDR3 loop reads CASSSTTGGAGETQYF. The CDR3 nucleotides are TGTGCCAGCAGCTCAACGACAGGGGGCGCCGGAGAGACCCAGTACTTC.

This chain links TRBV19 with TRBJ2-1; TRBD2 matches at 7 bases. The CDR3 loop spans 13 amino acids. The germline gives CDR1 LNHDA, CDR2 SQIVND (reference sequence). V gave up 3 bases and J gave up 7 bases; unmatched junction bases: 3. The CDR3 loop reads CASSMGGFNEQFF. The CDR3 DNA follows: TGTGCCAGTAGTATGGGAGGGTTTAATGAGCAGTTCTTC.

The chain carries TRBV7-9 and TRBJ2-5; 10 bases match TRBD2. Looked up from germline, CDR1 is SEHNR and CDR2 is FQNEAQ (reference sequence). Unmatched junction bases numbered 6, after V lost 2 bases and J lost 3 bases. This CDR3 has 16 residues. The CDR3, as DNA: TGTGCCAGCAGCTTACTCCTAGCGGGAGTTGAAGAGACCCAGTACTTC. Its translation: CASSLLLAGVEETQYF.

The chain employs TRBV6-5 and TRBJ2-3, with 7 bases matching TRBD1. There are 14 residues in the CDR3. Looked up from germline, CDR1 is MNHEY and CDR2 is SVGAGI. Unmatched junction bases numbered 5, after V lost 6 bases and J lost 2 bases. DNA for the CDR3: TGTGCCAGCAGACGCAGGGGGACCACAGATACGCAGTATTTT. This encodes CASRRRGTTDTQYF.

V and J are TRBV18 and TRBJ1-1; 7 nucleotides align to TRBD1. Germline V CDR1 and CDR2: KGHSH, LQKENI. V shed 0 bases and J 1 base; nucleotides not matched to a gene: 2. CDR3 length equals 15 residues. Here the CDR3 reads CASSPPGQKNTEAFF. Written as DNA, the CDR3 is TGTGCCAGCTCACCACCGGGACAGAAGAACACTGAAGCTTTCTTT.

The gene calls are TRBV6-2 or TRBV6-3 and TRBJ2-3; D might be TRBD1 (5 bases). The germline V gene has CDR1 MNHEY and CDR2 SVGEGT. CDR3 size: 15 residues. Trimming cost V 2 bases and J 0 bases, with 9 bases left between them. The CDR3 region has the DNA TGTGCCAGCAGTTACGACAGATCTAGCACAGATACGCAGTATTTT. Translation: CASSYDRSSTDTQYF.

The chain couples TRBV3-1 (or the pseudogene TRBV3-2) to TRBJ2-7, with a weak D call TRBD1 (5 bases). The CDR3 is 15 residues long. Germline loops: CDR1 LGHDT, CDR2 YNNKEL (reference sequence). V was trimmed by 4 bases and J by 0 bases, leaving 13 bases between them. The CDR3: CASSPGHTGSYEQYF. DNA for the CDR3: TGTGCCAGCAGCCCCGGACACACGGGCTCCTACGAGCAGTACTTC.

The chain couples TRBV5-4 to TRBJ2-7; 9 positions agree with TRBD1. The V gene end was trimmed by 2 bases and the J gene end by 6 bases; junction bases not matched to a gene: 6. CDR3 length: 14 amino acids. Germline CDR1 reads SGHNT; CDR2 reads YYREEE (reference sequence). CDR3 loop: CASSFGTGYREQYF. CDR3 in DNA: TGTGCCAGCAGCTTCGGGACAGGGTATCGCGAGCAGTACTTC.

The V gene is TRBV27, the J gene TRBJ1-1; tentative D call: TRBD1 (5 bases). The length of the CDR3 is 16 residues. Germline V gene sequence: CDR1 MNHEY, CDR2 SMNVEV (reference sequence). With 3 bases removed from V and 3 bases from J, the gap between germline ends came to 17 bases. This chain's CDR3 is CASSLLSLGADTEAFF. Here the CDR3 DNA reads TGTGCCAGCAGTTTGCTCTCCTTAGGGGCGGACACTGAAGCTTTCTTT.

The chain joins TRBV10-3 to TRBJ2-3; 7 bases map to TRBD1. The CDR3 contains 16 residues. Germline loops: CDR1 ENHRY, CDR2 SYGVKD. The junction had 6 bases not matched to a gene; V was cut back by 2 bases and J by 1 base. The CDR3 DNA reads TGTGCCATCAGTGAGCCGACAGGGTTGGGCACAGATACGCAGTATTTT. Protein: CAISEPTGLGTDTQYF.

V gene TRBV28 combines with J gene TRBJ1-3; 7 bases are shared with TRBD1. CDR3 size: 16 residues. V dropped 0 bases and J dropped 5; count of bases not matched to a gene: 7. The germline gives CDR1 MDHEN, CDR2 SYDVKM. The DNA for the CDR3 is TGTGCCAGCAGTTTATGGGGCAGGGGGGACCGAAACACCATATATTTT. Translating gives CASSLWGRGDRNTIYF.

The chain uses TRBV19 and TRBJ1-5; 9 bases are shared with TRBD1. Per the germline V gene, CDR1 is LNHDA and CDR2 is SQIVND (reference sequence). V gave up 3 bases and J gave up 4 bases; unmatched junction bases: 1. The CDR3 spans 14 residues. The CDR3 loop reads CASSMGQGNQPQHF. In DNA form, the CDR3 reads TGTGCCAGTAGTATGGGACAGGGAAATCAGCCCCAGCATTTT.

The chain is built from TRBV3-1 (or the pseudogene TRBV3-2) and TRBJ2-1, with TRBD1 identical over 8 bases. Germline assignment: CDR1 LGHDT and CDR2 YNNKEL (reference sequence). This CDR3 is built from 15 residues. J was trimmed by 7 bases and V by 6 bases; bases with no gene match: 11. CDR3 sequence reads: CASRHRGSAGNEQFF. CDR3 nucleotides: TGTGCCAGCAGGCACAGGGGGTCTGCAGGGAATGAGCAGTTCTTC.

The chain carries TRBV19 and TRBJ1-2; no clear D gene. Trimming stripped 1 base from V and 3 bases from J, with 3 bases between. Per the germline V gene, CDR1 is LNHDA and CDR2 is SQIVND (reference sequence). The CDR3 spans 12 residues. CDR3 loop: CASSIGDYGYTF. DNA of the CDR3: TGTGCCAGTAGTATAGGAGACTATGGCTACACCTTC.

This rearrangement joins TRBV7-9 to TRBJ1-1; D not certain. Trimming removed 5 bases from V and 6 bases from J, with 10 bases in between. The germline gives CDR1 SEHNR, CDR2 FQNEAQ (reference sequence). The CDR3 extends over 12 amino acids. The chain's CDR3 is CASSLIHPEAFF. In DNA form, the CDR3 reads TGTGCCAGCAGCCTCATACATCCTGAAGCTTTCTTT.

The rearrangement links TRBV9 to TRBJ2-5; TRBD2 aligns across 14 bases. Trimming at V came to 1 base and at J to 5 bases, leaving 4 bases not matched to a gene. The CDR3 runs to 16 residues. Germline V CDR1 and CDR2: SGDLS, YYNGEE. The CDR3 sequence: CASSVSGLAGVETQYF. CDR3 nucleotides: TGTGCCAGCAGCGTATCGGGACTAGCGGGAGTGGAGACCCAGTACTTC.

This rearrangement joins TRBV24-1 to TRBJ2-2, with D hard to call. This CDR3 has 12 amino acids. Germline lookup yields CDR1 KGHDR and CDR2 SFDVKD. Trimming removed 4 bases at V and 8 bases at J, with 7 bases between. CDR3 coding DNA: TGTGCCACCAGTGACCCTTCGGGGGAGCTGTTTTTT. It yields the protein CATSDPSGELFF.

V usage is TRBV25-1 and J usage is TRBJ2-1; 10 positions match TRBD2. V lost 5 bases to trimming and J lost 0 bases; unmatched junction nucleotides: 10. Looked up from germline, CDR1 is MGHDK and CDR2 is SYGVNS. The CDR3 is made up of 18 amino acids. CDR3 protein: CASSHSRLAGVSYNEQFF. CDR3 in DNA: TGTGCCAGCAGTCACTCCCGCCTAGCGGGGGTCTCCTACAATGAGCAGTTCTTC.

V is TRBV28 and J is TRBJ2-3; tentatively, D is TRBD2 (6 bases). This CDR3 region has 15 residues. Per germline, CDR1 MDHEN and CDR2 SYDVKM. The germline V and J ends were trimmed by 2 bases and 5 bases, with 14 bases remaining between them. The CDR3 loop reads CASSLPPGVKDTQYF. The CDR3 DNA sequence: TGTGCCAGCAGTTTACCCCCGGGAGTGAAAGATACGCAGTATTTT.

The chain has TRBV9 and TRBJ1-1; 8 nucleotides align to TRBD1. The length of the CDR3 is 12 residues. J gave up 7 bases and V 4 bases, and 3 bases lay outside the gene matches. Germline V lookup: CDR1 SGDLS, CDR2 YYNGEE. CDR3 in amino acids: CASSPGQGEAFF. CDR3 in DNA: TGTGCCAGCAGCCCCGGACAGGGTGAAGCTTTCTTT.

The rearrangement links TRBV6-5 to TRBJ1-1; TRBD1 is a possible D gene (5 bases). CDR1 MNHEY and CDR2 SVGAGI come from the germline V gene. The V and J ends lost 6 bases and 4 bases respectively, with 12 bases between them. The CDR3 totals 13 residues. In nucleotides, the CDR3 is TGTGCCAGCAGACGACAGCGTGGCACTGAAGCTTTCTTT. Encoded protein: CASRRQRGTEAFF.